This T cell receptor beta chain emerged from a study of cytomegalovirus exposure and HLA in healthy donors. This clone was counted only a few times. Trimming cost V 2 bases and J 10 bases, with 20 bases left between them. The CDR3 runs to 15 residues. In germline, CDR1 is LNHDA, CDR2 SQIVND (reference sequence). The study ran its PCR with 60 Vbeta and 13 Jbeta primers. The table came from immunoSEQ multiplex PCR; TCRdb's copy has only in-frame clones and leaves some out. This sample has about 160,000 clones, with about 88% found just once. The sequencing sample was made of PBMCs. The sequence came from a man in his late teens or twenties in good health and CMV-seropositive. J is TRBJ1-1 and V is TRBV19; unclear D gene. The CDR3 DNA sequence: TGTGCCAGTAGTATATACGGCTCGGCAGGAGAGGGAGCTTTCTTT. This translates into CASSIYGSAGEGAFF. The complete variable domain, with remaining parts taken from reference TRBV19 and TRBJ1-1, reads DGGITQSPKYLFRKEGQNVTLSCEQNLNHDAMYWYRQDPGQGLRLIYYSQIVNDFQKGDIAEGYSVSREKKESFPLTVTSAQKNPTAFYLCASSIYGSAGEGAFFGQGTRLTVV.